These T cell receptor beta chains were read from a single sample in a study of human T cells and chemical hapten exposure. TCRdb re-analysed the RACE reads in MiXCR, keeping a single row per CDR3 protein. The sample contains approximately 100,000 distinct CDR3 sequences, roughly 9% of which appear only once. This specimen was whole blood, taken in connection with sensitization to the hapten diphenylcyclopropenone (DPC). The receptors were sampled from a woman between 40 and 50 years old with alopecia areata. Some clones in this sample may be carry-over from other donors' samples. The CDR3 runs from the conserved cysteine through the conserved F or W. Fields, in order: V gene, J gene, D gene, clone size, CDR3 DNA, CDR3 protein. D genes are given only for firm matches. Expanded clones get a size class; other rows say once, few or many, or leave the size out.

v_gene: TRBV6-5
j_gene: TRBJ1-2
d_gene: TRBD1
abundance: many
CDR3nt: TGTGCCAGCTTACCACAAAGGGACAGCCTAGCTGGCTACACCTTC
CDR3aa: CASLPQRDSLAGYTF

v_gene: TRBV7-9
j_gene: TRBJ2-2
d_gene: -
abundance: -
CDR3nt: TGTGCCAGCAGCTTAGAGGACAGGAACACCGGGGAGCTGTTTTTT
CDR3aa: CASSLEDRNTGELFF

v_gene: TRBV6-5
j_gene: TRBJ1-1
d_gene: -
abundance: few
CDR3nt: TGTGCCAGCAGTCCACCCGGACACTTT
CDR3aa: CASSPPGHF

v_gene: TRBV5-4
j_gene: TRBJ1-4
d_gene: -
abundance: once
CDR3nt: TGTGCCAGCAGCTTGGAAACGCGAGGAGGAAAACTGTTTTTT
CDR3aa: CASSLETRGGKLFF

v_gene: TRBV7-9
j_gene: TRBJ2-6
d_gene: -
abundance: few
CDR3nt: TGTGCCAGCAGCTTAGGACGGCTCTCTGGGGCCAACGTCCTGACTTTC
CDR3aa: CASSLGRLSGANVLTF

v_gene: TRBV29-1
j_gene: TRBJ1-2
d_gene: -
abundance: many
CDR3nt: TGCAGCTCCGTCGGTGTAGCGGCAAGTGGCTACACCTTC
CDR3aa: CSSVGVAASGYTF

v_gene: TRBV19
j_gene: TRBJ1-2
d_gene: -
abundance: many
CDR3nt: TGTGCCAGTAGTATCATGGGTGGCGGCTACACCTTC
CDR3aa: CASSIMGGGYTF

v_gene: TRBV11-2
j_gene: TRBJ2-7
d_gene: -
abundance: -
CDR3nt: TGTGCCAGCAGCTTAACCCCACTAGCAGAGCAGTACTTC
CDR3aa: CASSLTPLAEQYF

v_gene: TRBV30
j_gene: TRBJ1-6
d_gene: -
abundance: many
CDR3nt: TGTGCCTGGAGGGGGGGAGCCGTCTCCTATAATTCACCCCTCCACTTT
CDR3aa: CAWRGGAVSYNSPLHF

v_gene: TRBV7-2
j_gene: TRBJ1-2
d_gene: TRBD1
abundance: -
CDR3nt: TGTGCCAGCAGCAAAGCCGGGACAGGGGCAATTGACTATGGCTACACCTTC
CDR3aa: CASSKAGTGAIDYGYTF

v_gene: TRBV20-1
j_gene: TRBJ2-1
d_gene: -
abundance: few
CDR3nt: TGCAGTGCTCCAAGGGGGGGGTCCTACAATGAGCAGTTCTTC
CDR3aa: CSAPRGGSYNEQFF

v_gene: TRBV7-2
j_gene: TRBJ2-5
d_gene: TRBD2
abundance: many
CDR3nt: TGTGCCAGCAGCTTTACGAGACTAGCTTTGGAGACCCAGTACTTC
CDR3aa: CASSFTRLALETQYF

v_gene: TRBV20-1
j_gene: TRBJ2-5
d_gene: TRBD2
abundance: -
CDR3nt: TGCAGTGCTAGCCCCACCGGGACTAGGGGGGGCAACAACTTC
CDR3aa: CSASPTGTRGGNNF

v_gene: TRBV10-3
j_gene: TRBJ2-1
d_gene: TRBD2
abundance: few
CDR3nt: TGTGCCATCAGCAAGACCGGGACTAGCGGATACAATGAGCAGTTCTTC
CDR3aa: CAISKTGTSGYNEQFF

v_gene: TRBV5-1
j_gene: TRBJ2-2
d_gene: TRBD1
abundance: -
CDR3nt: TGCGCCAGCAGCTTTATGAGGACAGGGGACACCGGGGAGCTGTTTTTT
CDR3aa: CASSFMRTGDTGELFF

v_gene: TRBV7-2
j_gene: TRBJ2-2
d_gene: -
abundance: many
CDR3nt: TGTGCCAGCAGCTTAGCAACGGGTTCGGCCGGGGAGCTGTTTTTT
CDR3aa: CASSLATGSAGELFF

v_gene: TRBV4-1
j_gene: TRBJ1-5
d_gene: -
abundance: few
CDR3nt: TGCGCCAGCAGCCAAGACCCCGCCAGGGCCCATAGCAATCAGCCCCAGCATTTT
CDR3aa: CASSQDPARAHSNQPQHF

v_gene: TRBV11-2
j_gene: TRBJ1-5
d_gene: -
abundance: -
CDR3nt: TGTGCCAGCAGCTTAGTATCGGGGGATCAGCCCCAGCATTTT
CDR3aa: CASSLVSGDQPQHF

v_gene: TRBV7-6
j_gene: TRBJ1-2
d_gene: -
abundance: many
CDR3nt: TGTGCCAGCAGCTTACAGGGGAAGGATGGCTACACCTTC
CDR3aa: CASSLQGKDGYTF

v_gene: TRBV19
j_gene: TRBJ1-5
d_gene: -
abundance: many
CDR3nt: TGTGCCAGTAGTATAGACAGCACCAATCAGCCCCAGCATTTT
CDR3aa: CASSIDSTNQPQHF

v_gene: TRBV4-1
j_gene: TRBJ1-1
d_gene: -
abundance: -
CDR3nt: TGCGCCAGCAGCCAAGAAAGCAGAAACACTGAAGCTTTCTTT
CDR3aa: CASSQESRNTEAFF

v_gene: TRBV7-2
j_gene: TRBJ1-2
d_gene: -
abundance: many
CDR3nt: TGTGCCAGCAGCTTAGCGCGACAGGAGAGTAACTATGGCTACACCTTC
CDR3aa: CASSLARQESNYGYTF

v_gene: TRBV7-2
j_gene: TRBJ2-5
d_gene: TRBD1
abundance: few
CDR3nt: TGTGCCAGCAGCGAATCGACAGGGCTGGAGACCCAGTACTTC
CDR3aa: CASSESTGLETQYF

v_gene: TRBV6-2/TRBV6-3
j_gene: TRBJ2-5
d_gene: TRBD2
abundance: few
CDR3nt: TGTGCCAGCAGTTACGCGACTAGCGGGGCAGAGACCCAGTACTTC
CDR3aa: CASSYATSGAETQYF

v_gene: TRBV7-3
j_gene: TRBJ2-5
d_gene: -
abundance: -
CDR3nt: TGTGCCAGCAGCTTAATCGGTTCGGGGGCAGAGACCCAGTACTTC
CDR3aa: CASSLIGSGAETQYF

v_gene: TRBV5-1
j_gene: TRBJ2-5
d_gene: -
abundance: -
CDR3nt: TGCGCCAGCAGCTCGCCTGAACAGGGAAAAGAGACCCAGTACTTC
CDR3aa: CASSSPEQGKETQYF

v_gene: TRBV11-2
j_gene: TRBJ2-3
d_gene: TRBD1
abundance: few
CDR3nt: TGTGCCAGCAGACGACAGGGTAGCACAGATACGCAGTATTTT
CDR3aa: CASRRQGSTDTQYF

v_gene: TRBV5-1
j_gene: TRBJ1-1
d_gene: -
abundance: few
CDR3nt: TGCGCCAGCAGCACGAGACAGTTGGGCACTGAAGCTTTCTTT
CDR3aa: CASSTRQLGTEAFF

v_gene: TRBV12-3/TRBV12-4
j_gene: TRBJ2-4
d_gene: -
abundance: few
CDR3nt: TGTGCCAGCAGTTTTTTGGTGTGGGGAGTCTCGGCCAAAAACATTCAGTACTTC
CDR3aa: CASSFLVWGVSAKNIQYF

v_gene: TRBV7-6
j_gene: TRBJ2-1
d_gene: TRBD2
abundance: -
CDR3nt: TGTGCCAGCAGCTTAGCTCCAGCGGGGGGGCAAACTGAGCAGTTCTTC
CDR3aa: CASSLAPAGGQTEQFF

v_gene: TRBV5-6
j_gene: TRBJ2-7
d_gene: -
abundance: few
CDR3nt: TGTGCCAGCAGCTTGGAGAGGGCCCCGGGGCAGTACTTC
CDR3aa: CASSLERAPGQYF

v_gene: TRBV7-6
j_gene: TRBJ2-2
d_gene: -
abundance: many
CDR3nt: TGTGCCAGCAGCTCCCACACCGGGGAGCTGTTTTTT
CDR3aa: CASSSHTGELFF

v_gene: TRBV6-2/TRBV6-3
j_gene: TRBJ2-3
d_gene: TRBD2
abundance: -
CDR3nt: TGTGCCAGCAGTCTGGCCGCCGGGACTAGCGGGGGCACAGATACGCAGTATTTT
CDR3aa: CASSLAAGTSGGTDTQYF

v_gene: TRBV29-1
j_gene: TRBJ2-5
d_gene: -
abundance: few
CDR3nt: TGCAGCGTTGGTTACCAAGAGACCCAGTACTTC
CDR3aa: CSVGYQETQYF

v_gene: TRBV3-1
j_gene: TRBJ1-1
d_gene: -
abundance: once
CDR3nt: TGTGCCAGCAGCCAATTTGGTCTTAACGAAGGAGGCACTGAAGCTTTCTTT
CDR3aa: CASSQFGLNEGGTEAFF

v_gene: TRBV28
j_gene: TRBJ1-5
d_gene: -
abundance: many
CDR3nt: TGTGCCAGTCAGGGAGTGGGCAATCAGCCCCAGCATTTT
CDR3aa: CASQGVGNQPQHF

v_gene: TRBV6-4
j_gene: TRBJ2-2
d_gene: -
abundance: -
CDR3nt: TGTGCCAGCAGTGACTCGGCCGAGGGGGCGAACACCGGGGAGCTGTTTTTT
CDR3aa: CASSDSAEGANTGELFF

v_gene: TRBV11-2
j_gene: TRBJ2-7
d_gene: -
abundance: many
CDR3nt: TGTGCCAGCAGCCTCCCTGGGGGACACCTCTACGAGCAGTACTTC
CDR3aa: CASSLPGGHLYEQYF

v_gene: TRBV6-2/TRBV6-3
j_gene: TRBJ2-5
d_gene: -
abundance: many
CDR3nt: TGTGCCAGCAGACACCCGCAGCGGTTCCAAGAGACCCAGTACTTC
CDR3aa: CASRHPQRFQETQYF

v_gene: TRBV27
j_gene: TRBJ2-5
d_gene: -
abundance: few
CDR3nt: TGTGCCAGCATCCGGGCAGGGACACAAGAGACCCAGTACTTC
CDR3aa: CASIRAGTQETQYF

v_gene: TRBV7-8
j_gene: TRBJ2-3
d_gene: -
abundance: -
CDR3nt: TGTGCCAGCAGCTTATTTGCAGCCTTCACAGATACGCAGTATTTT
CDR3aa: CASSLFAAFTDTQYF

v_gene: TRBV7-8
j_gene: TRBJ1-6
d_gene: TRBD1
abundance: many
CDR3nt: TGTGCCAGCAGCTTAACAGGGGAATCACCCCTCCACTTT
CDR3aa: CASSLTGESPLHF

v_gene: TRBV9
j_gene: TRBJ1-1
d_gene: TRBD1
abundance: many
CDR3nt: TGTGCCAGCAGCGTAGAAGGGGGCTCGAACACTGAAGCTTTCTTT
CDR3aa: CASSVEGGSNTEAFF

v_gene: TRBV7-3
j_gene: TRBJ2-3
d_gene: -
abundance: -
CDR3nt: TGTGCCAGCAGCTTAGAAGGGACTCCAAATACGGAGTATTTT
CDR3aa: CASSLEGTPNTEYF

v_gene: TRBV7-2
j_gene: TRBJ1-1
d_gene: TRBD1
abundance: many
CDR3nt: TGTGCCAGCAGCCGCCCCGGGACAGGGCGGAGAGGGGGAAACACTGAAGCTTTCTTT
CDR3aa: CASSRPGTGRRGGNTEAFF

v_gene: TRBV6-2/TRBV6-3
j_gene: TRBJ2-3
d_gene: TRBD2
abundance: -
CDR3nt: TGTGCCAGCAGCCAGGGACTATATGCAGCAGATACGCAGTATTTT
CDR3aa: CASSQGLYAADTQYF

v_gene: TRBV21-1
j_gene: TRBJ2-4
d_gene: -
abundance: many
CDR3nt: TGTGCCAGCAGAGGGGGGGGACTAGCCAAAAACATTCAGTACTTC
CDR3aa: CASRGGGLAKNIQYF

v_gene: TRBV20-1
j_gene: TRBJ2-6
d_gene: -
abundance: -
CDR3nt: TGCAGTGCTAGAGGGGGACTGTCCTCTGGGGCCAACGTCCTGACTTTC
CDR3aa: CSARGGLSSGANVLTF

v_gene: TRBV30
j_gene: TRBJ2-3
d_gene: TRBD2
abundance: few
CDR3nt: TGTGCCTGTGGGACTAGCGGGGGGCTCGCAGATACGCAGTATTTT
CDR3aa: CACGTSGGLADTQYF

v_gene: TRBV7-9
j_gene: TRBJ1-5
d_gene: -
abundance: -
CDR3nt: TGTGCCAGCAGCCTGAACAGGGATCAGCCCCAGCATTTT
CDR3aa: CASSLNRDQPQHF

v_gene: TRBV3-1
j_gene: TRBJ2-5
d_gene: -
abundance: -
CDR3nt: TGTGCCAGCAGCCCCCGCGGGACAAAGGAGACCCAGTACTTC
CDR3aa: CASSPRGTKETQYF